This record concerns one T cell receptor (beta chain) sequence. The antigen is undetermined. These data originate in a study of CD8 T cells in ankylosing spondylitis. The study's findings and limits: Clones linked to disease were reported to show significant enrichment in matched ankylosing spondylitis synovial fluid. Some motif variants had been reported before (in reactive arthritis synovial fluid and blood).

CDR1 and CDR2 (germline): DFQATT, SNEGSKA (reference sequence). The CDR3 contains 13 residues. V was shortened by 3 bases and J by 5 bases, with 13 bases between the two germline ends. Each TCR beta library was made by quantitative 5'-RACE that incorporated molecular barcodes. TCRdb re-analysed the 5' RACE reads in MiXCR, keeping a single row per CDR3 protein. The table shows hundreds of thousands of distinct CDR3 sequences, with 20% occurring only once. The source of this sequence is a male donor with ankylosing spondylitis or in good health (not recorded which). The sample comprised blood, either unsorted or a sorted T cell fraction (not recorded which). The chain links TRBV20-1 to TRBJ1-1; possibly TRBD1 for D (5 bases). CDR3 nucleotides: TGCAGTGCTAGTGGGGGGGATTGGACTGAAGCTTTCTTT. It specifies CSASGGDWTEAFF.